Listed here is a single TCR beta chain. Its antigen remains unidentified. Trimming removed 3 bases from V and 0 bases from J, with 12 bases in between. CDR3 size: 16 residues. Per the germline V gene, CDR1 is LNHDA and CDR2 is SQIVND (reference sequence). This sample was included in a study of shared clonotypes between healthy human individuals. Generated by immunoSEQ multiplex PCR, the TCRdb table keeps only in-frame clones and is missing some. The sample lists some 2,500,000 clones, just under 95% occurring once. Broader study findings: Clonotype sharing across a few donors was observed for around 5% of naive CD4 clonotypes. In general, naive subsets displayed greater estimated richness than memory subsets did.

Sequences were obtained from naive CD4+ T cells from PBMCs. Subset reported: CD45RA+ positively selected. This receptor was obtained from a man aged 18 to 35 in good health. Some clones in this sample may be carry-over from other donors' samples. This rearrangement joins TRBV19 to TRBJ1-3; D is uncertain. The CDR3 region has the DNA TGTGCCAGTAGTATTTACGCAGGCTTCTCTGGAAACACCATATATTTT. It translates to CASSIYAGFSGNTIYF.